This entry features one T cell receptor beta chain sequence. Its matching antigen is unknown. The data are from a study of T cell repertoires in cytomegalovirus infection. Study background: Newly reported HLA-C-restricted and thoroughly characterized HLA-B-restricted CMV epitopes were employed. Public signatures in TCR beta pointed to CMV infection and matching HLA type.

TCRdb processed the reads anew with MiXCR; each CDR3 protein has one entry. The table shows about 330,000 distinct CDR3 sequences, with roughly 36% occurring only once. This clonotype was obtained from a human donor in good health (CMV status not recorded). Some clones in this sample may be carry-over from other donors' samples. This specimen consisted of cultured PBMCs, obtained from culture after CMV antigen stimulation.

CDR3 nucleotide sequence: TGTGCCAGCAGTTTTACCTCGGGGATTAAGCATGGCTACACCTTC. Translated, it gives CASSFTSGIKHGYTF. The chain has TRBV12-3 or TRBV12-4 and TRBJ1-2; D is undetermined. The CDR3 spans 15 residues. Trimming cost V 3 bases and J 6 bases, with 17 bases left between them.